This TCR beta chain was retrieved from a study of blood T cells in healthy people across ages. Study results and limitations: There were more naive CD4+ cells and higher diversity in long-lived donors than in aged donors. A roughly linear age-dependent decrease characterized TCR beta diversity per million T cells.

With respect to this clonotype: Its target is unknown.

Together with a sample-barcoded 5' primer, a J-beta primer mix was included in a second PCR lasting about 6 to 11 cycles. The template-switch adaptor, which had 12 random nucleotides, put a tag on each cDNA molecule. In TCRdb, the 5' RACE reads were re-called with MiXCR into one record per CDR3 protein. This sample has around 940,000 distinct CDR3 sequences, with 45% to 60% found just once. The V end lost 3 bases, the J end lost 2 bases, and 14 bases lay between the germline ends. CDR1 and CDR2 (germline): DFQATT, SNEGSKA (reference sequence). The CDR3 spans 14 residues. Extraction of total RNA produced a minimum of 6 micrograms from each sample.

Specimen: blood. This sequence was found in a woman between 55 and 75 years old in good health. J is TRBJ2-7 and V is TRBV20-1; D is uncertain. The CDR3 sequence is CSARTSVVPYEQYF. CDR3 sequence (DNA): TGCAGTGCTAGGACATCTGTGGTCCCCTACGAGCAGTACTTC.